One T cell receptor (beta chain) is described in this entry. This specimen comes from a study of blood T cell repertoires in COVID-19. Study-level background: Samples came from the United States, Italy and Spain, spanning acute and convalescent COVID-19. T cells, B-cell-depleted T cells, or PBMCs supplied cDNA or gDNA.

Source study methods: Reference gene primers were amplified, and this amplification served to estimate nucleated cell counts. Method: immunoSEQ multiplex PCR; TCRdb's copy keeps in-frame clones and lacks some. That table gives V, J and clone size, and the DNA gave D and trimming. Of around 200,000 clones listed, more than 70% are singletons. This clonotype originated in a woman of 80 years or more with active or convalescent COVID-19. The sequencing sample was made of peripheral blood.

CDR3: CASSPRSGGETQYF. CDR3 nucleotide sequence: TGTGCCAGCAGCCCGCGATCGGGGGGAGAGACCCAGTACTTC. The chain recombines TRBV13 with TRBJ2-5; 7 bases line up with TRBD2. CDR3 length equals 14 residues. V lost 5 bases, J lost 4 bases, and 7 bases stayed unmatched. Germline assignment: CDR1 PRHDT and CDR2 FYEKMQ (reference sequence).